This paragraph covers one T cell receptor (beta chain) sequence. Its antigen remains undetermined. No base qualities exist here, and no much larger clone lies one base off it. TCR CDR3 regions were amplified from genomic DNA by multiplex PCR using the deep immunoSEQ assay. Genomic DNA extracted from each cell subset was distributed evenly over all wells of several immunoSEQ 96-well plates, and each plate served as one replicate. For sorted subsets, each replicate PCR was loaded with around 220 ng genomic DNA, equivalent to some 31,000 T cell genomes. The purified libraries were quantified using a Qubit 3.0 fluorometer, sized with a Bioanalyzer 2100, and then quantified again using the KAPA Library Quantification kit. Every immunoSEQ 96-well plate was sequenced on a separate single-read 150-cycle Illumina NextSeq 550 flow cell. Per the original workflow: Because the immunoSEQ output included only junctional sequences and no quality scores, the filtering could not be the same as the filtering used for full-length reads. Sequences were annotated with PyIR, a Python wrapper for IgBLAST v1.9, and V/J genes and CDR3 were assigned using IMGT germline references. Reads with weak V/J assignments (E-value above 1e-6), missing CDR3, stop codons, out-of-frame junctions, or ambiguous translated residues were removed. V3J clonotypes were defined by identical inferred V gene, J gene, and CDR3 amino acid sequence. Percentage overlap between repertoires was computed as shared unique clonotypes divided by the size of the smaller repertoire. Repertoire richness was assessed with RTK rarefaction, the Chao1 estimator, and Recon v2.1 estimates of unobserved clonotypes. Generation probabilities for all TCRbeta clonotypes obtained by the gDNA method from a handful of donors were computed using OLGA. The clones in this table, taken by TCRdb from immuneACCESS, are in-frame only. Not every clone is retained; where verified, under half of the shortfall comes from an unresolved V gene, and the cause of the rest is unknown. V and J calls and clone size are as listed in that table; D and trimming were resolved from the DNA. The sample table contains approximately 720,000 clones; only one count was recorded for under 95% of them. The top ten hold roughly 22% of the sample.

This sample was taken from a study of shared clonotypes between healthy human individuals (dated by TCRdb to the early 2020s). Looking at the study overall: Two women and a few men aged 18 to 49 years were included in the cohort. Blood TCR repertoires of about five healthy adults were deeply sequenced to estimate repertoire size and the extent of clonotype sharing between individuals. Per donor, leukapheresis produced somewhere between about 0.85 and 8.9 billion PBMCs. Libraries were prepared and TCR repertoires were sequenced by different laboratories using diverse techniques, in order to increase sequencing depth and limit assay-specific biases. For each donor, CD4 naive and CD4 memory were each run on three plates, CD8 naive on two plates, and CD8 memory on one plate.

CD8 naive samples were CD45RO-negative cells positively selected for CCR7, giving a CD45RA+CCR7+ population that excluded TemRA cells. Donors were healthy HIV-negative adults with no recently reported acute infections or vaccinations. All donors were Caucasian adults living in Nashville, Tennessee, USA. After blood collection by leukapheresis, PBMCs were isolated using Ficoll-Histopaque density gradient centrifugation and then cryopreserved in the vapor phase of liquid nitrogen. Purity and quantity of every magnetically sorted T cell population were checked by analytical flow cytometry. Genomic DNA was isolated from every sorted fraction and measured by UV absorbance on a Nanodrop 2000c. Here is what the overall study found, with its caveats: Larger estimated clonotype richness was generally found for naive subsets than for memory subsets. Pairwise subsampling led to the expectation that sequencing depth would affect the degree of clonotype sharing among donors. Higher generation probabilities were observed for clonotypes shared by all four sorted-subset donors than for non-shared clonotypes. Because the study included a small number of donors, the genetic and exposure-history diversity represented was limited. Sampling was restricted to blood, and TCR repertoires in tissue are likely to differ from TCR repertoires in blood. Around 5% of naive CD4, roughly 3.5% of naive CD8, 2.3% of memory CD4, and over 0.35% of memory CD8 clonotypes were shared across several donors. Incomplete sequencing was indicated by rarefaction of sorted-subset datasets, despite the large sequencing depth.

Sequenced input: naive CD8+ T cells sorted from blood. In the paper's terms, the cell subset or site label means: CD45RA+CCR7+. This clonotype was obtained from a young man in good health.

The CDR3 loop reads CASTLTGGSSYEQYF. The base sequence is TGCGCCAGCACCTTAACAGGGGGCTCGTCCTACGAGCAGTACTTC. This sequence uses TRBV5-1 and TRBJ2-7; a stretch of 9 junction bases matches TRBD1. Germline trimming: 6 bases from V, 1 base from J; junction bases outside gene matches: 8. For CDR1 and CDR2, the germline V gene lists SGHRS and YFSETQ. The CDR3 has 15 amino acids, counting the end cysteine and phenylalanine. Only the CDR3 region is kept as DNA, spanning 45 bases read in frame from base 1. The CDR3 plus the reference TRBV5-1 and TRBJ2-7 genes for the other parts give the full variable domain: KAGVTQTPRYLIKTRGQQVTLSCSPISGHRSVSWYQQTPGQGLQFLFEYFSETQRNKGNFPGRFSGRQFSNSRSEMNVSTLELGDSALYLCASTLTGGSSYEQYFGPGTRLTVT.